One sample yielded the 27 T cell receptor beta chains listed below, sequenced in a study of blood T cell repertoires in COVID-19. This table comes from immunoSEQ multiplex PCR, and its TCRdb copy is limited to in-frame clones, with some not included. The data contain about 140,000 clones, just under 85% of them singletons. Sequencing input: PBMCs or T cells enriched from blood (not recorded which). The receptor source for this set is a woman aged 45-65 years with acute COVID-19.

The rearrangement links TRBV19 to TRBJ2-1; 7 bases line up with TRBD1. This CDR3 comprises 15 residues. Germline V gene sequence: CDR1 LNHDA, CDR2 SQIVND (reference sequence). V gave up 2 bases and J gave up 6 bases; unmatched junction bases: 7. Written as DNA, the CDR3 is TGTGCCAGTAGTATATTAGTCGCAGGGGGCAATGAGCAGTTCTTC. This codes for CASSILVAGGNEQFF.

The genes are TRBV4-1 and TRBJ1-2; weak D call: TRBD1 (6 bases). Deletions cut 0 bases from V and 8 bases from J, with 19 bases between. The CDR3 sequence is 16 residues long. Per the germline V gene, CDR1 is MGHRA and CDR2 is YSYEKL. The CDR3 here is CASSQDNTAKQGGYTF. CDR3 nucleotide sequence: TGCGCCAGCAGCCAAGATAACACAGCAAAACAGGGCGGCTACACCTTC.

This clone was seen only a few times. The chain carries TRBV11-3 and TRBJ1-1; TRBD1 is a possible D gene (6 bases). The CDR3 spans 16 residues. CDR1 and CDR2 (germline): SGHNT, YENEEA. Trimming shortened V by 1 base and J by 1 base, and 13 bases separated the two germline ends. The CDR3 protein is CASSLGGGRSNTEAFF. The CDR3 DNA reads TGTGCCAGCAGCTTAGGGGGGGGCAGATCGAACACTGAAGCTTTCTTT.

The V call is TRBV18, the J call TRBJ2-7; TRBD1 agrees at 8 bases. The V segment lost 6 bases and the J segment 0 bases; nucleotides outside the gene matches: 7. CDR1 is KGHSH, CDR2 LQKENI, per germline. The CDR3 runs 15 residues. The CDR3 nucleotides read TGTGCCAGCTCCCCAGGGACAGGAAGCTCCTACGAGCAGTACTTC. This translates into CASSPGTGSSYEQYF.

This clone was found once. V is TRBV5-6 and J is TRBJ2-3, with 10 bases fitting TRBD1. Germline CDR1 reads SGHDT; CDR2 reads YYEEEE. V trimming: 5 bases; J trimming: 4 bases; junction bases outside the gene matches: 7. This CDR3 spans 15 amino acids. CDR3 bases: TGTGCCAGCAGTTCCGGGACAGGGGTTCCAGATACGCAGTATTTT. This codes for CASSSGTGVPDTQYF.

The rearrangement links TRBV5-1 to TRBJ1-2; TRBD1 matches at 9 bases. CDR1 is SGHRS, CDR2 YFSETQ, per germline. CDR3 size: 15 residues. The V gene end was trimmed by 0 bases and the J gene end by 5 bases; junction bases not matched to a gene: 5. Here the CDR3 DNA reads TGCGCCAGCAGCTTGGCCGGGGACAGGGTTTATGGCTACACCTTC. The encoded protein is CASSLAGDRVYGYTF. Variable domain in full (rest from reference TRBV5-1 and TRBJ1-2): KAGVTQTPRYLIKTRGQQVTLSCSPISGHRSVSWYQQTPGQGLQFLFEYFSETQRNKGNFPGRFSGRQFSNSRSEMNVSTLELGDSALYLCASSLAGDRVYGYTFGSGTRLTVV.

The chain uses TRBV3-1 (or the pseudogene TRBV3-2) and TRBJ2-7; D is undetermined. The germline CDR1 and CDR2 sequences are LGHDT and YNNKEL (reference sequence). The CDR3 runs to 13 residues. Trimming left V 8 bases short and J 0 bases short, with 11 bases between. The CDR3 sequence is CASAALSSYEQYF. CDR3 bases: TGTGCCAGCGCGGCCCTGAGCTCCTACGAGCAGTACTTC.

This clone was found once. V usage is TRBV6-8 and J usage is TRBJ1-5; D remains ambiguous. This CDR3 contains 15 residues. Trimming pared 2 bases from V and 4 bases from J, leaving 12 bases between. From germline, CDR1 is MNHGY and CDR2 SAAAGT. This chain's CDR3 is CASSYPLGGNQPQHF. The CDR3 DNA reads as TGTGCCAGCAGTTACCCTCTGGGAGGGAATCAGCCCCAGCATTTT.

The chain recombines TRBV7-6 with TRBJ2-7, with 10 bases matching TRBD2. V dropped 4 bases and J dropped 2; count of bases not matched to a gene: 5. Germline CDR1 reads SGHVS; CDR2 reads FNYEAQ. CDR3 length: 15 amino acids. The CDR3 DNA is TGTGCCAGCAGCTATAGCGGGAGGCTGGCCTACGAGCAGTACTTC. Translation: CASSYSGRLAYEQYF.

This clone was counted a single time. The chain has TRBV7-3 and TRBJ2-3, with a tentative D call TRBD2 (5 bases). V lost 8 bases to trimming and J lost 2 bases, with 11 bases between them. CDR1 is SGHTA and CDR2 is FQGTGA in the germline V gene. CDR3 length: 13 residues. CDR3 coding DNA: TGTGCCAGCTCCGGGGTGGCCACAGATACGCAGTATTTT. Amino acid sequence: CASSGVATDTQYF.

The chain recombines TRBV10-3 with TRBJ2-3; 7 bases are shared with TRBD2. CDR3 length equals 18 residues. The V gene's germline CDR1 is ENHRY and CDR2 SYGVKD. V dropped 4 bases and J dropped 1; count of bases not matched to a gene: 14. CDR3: CAISASGSSGGGTDTQYF. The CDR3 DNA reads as TGTGCCATCAGTGCCAGCGGGTCTAGCGGAGGGGGCACAGATACGCAGTATTTT.

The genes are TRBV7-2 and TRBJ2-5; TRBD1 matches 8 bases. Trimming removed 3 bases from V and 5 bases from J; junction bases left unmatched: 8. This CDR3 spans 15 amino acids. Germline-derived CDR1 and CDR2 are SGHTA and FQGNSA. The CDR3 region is CASSLTDRAEETQYF. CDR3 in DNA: TGTGCCAGCAGCTTGACGGACAGGGCCGAGGAGACCCAGTACTTC.

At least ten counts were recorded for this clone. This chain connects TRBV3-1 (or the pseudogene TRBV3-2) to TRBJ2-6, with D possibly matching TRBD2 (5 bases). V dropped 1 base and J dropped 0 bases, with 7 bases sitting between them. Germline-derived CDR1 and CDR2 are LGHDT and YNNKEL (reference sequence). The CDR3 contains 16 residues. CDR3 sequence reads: CASSQAAGSGANVLTF. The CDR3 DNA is TGTGCCAGCAGCCAAGCCGCGGGCTCTGGGGCCAACGTCCTGACTTTC.

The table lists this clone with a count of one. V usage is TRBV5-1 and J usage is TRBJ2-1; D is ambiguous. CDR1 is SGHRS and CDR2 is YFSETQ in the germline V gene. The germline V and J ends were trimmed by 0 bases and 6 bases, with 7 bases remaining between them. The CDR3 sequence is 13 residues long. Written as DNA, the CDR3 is TGCGCCAGCAGCTTGGAACTTACCAATGAGCAGTTCTTC. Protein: CASSLELTNEQFF.

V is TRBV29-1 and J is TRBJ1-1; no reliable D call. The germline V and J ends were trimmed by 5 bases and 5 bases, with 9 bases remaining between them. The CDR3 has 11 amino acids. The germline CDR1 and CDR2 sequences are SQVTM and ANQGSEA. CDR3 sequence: CSVLERTEAFF. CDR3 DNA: TGCAGCGTTCTGGAGAGGACTGAAGCTTTCTTT. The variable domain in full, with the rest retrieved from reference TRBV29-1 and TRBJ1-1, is SAVISQKPSRDICQRGTSLTIQCQVDSQVTMMFWYRQQPGQSLTLIATANQGSEATYESGFVIDKFPISRPNLTFSTLTVSNMSPEDSSIYLCSVLERTEAFFGQGTRLTVV.

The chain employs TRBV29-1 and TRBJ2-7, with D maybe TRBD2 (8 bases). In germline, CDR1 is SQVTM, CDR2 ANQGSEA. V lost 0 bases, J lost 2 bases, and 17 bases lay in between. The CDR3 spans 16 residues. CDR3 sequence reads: CSVEDREGASAYEQYF. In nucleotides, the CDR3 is TGCAGCGTTGAAGATCGGGAGGGGGCGAGCGCCTACGAGCAGTACTTC.

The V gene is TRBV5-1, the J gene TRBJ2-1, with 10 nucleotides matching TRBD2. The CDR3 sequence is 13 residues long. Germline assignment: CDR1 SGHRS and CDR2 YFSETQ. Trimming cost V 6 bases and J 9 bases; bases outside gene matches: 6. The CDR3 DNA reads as TGCGCCAGCACCCGGACTAGCGGTAGTGAGCAGTTCTTC. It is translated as CASTRTSGSEQFF. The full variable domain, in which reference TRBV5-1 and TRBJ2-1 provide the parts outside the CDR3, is KAGVTQTPRYLIKTRGQQVTLSCSPISGHRSVSWYQQTPGQGLQFLFEYFSETQRNKGNFPGRFSGRQFSNSRSEMNVSTLELGDSALYLCASTRTSGSEQFFGPGTRLTVL.

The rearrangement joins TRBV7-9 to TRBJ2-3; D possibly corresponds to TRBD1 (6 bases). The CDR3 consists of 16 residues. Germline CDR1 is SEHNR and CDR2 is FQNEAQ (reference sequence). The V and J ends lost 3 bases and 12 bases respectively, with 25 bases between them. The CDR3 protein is CASSFSHREGSTPQYF. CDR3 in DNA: TGTGCCAGCAGCTTTAGTCACAGGGAAGGGTCAACTCCTCAGTATTTT.

CDR3 bases: TGTGCCTGGACCGCGGACAGGGTTTCACCCCTCCACTTT. Amino acid sequence: CAWTADRVSPLHF. V and J are TRBV30 and TRBJ1-6; 8 nucleotides line up with TRBD1. Trimming cost V 4 bases and J 9 bases; bases outside gene matches: 5. Germline lookup yields CDR1 GTSNPN and CDR2 SVGIG (reference sequence). The CDR3 sequence is 13 residues long.

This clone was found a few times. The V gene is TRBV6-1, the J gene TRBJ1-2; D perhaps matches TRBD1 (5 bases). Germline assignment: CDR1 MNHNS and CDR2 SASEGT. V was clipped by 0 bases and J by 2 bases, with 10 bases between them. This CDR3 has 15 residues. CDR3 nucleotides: TGTGCCAGCAGTGAAGCCCAGGGCCCGAACTATGGCTACACCTTC. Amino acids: CASSEAQGPNYGYTF.

The chain's CDR3 is CASSRQSPMKEAQYF. CDR3 nucleotides: TGTGCCAGCAGCCGTCAGTCCCCAATGAAGGAGGCCCAGTACTTC. The chain links TRBV7-9 to TRBJ2-5; D might be TRBD2 (5 bases). The CDR3 is 15 residues long. Per the germline V gene, CDR1 is SEHNR and CDR2 is FQNEAQ (reference sequence). With 5 bases removed from V and 9 bases from J, the gap between germline ends came to 22 bases.

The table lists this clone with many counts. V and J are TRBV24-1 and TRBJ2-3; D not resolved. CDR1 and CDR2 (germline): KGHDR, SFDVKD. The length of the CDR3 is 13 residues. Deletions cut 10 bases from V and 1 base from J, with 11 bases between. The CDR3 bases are TGTGCCACGCAGGATCCTGGCACAGATACGCAGTATTTT. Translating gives CATQDPGTDTQYF.

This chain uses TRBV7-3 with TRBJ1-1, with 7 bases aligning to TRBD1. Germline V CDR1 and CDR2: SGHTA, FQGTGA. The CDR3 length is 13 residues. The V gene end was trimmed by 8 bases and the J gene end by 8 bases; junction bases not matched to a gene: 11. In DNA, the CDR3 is TGTGCCAGCCGACAGGGAAGTGAATCAGAAGCTTTCTTT. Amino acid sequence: CASRQGSESEAFF.

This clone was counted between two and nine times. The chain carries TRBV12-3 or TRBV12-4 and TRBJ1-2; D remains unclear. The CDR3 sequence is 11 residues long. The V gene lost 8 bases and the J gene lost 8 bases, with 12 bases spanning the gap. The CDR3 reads CASARSMGYTF. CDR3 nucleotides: TGTGCCAGCGCGCGGTCCATGGGCTACACCTTC.

The CDR3 nucleotides are TGTGCCAGTAGTATCAGGGCGGGAGACAATGAGCAGTTCTTC. It yields the protein CASSIRAGDNEQFF. V and J are TRBV19 and TRBJ2-1; 7 bases line up with TRBD2. Germline values: CDR1 LNHDA, CDR2 SQIVND (reference sequence). With 3 bases clipped from V and 5 bases from J, the junction kept 4 bases outside the gene matches. CDR3 length: 14 amino acids.

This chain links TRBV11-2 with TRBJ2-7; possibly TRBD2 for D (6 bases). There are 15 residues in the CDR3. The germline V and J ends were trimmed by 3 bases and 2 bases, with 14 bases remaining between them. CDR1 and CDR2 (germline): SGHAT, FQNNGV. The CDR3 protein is CASSFLSGQTYEQYF. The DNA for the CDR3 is TGTGCCAGCAGCTTCCTTAGCGGTCAAACCTACGAGCAGTACTTC. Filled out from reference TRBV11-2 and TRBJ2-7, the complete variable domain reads EAGVAQSPRYKIIEKRQSVAFWCNPISGHATLYWYQQILGQGPKLLIQFQNNGVVDDSQLPKDRFSAERLKGVDSTLKIQPAKLEDSAVYLCASSFLSGQTYEQYFGPGTRLTVT.

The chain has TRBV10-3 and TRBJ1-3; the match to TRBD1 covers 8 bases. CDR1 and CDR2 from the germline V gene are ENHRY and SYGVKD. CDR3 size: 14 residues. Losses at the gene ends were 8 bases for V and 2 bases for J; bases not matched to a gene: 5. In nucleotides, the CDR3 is TGTGCCATCGGAACAGGGGGTCCTGGAAACACCATATATTTT. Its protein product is CAIGTGGPGNTIYF.